Listed below are T cell receptor beta chains from one sample, sequenced in a study of blood T cell repertoires in COVID-19. The table came from immunoSEQ multiplex PCR; TCRdb's copy has only in-frame clones and leaves some out. The table records 85,000 to 120,000 clones, almost 85% of them present only once. Sequencing was done on a sample of peripheral blood. These receptors originate from a man aged 40-49 years with active or convalescent COVID-19. Both conserved end residues are part of each CDR3.

V	J	CDR3
TRBV5-1	TRBJ1-1	CASSLRPGQLNTEAFF
TRBV2	TRBJ2-7	CASKGQSYEQYF
TRBV3-1/TRBV3-2	TRBJ1-4	CASSQEGGIEKLFF
TRBV7-2	TRBJ2-2	CASSLGQGANTGELFF
TRBV12-3/TRBV12-4	TRBJ1-2	CVAAIPAVWGYTF
TRBV5-6	TRBJ1-2	CASRGGQNRGYGYTF
TRBV30	TRBJ1-1	CAWTPGQAWTFF
TRBV7-9	TRBJ2-5	CASSLAGGETQYF
TRBV3-1/TRBV3-2	TRBJ1-5	CASSPTGVNQPQHF
TRBV18	TRBJ1-4	CASSRDRVTNEKLFF
TRBV5-1	TRBJ1-1	CASSLDAGGGTEAFF
TRBV7-2	TRBJ1-5	CASSLSYRDFSNQPQHF
TRBV7-3	TRBJ2-7	CASSLIPGQPYEQYF
TRBV3-1/TRBV3-2	TRBJ2-4	CASSQGGGTAKNIQYF
TRBV7-9	TRBJ2-1	CASSLSGGGLNEQFF
TRBV27	TRBJ1-1	CASSLGQGRVNTEAFF
TRBV18	TRBJ1-2	CASSPGQGAYGYTF
TRBV30	TRBJ1-5	CAWRPKDRGGFQPQHF
TRBV9	TRBJ2-5	CASSVALGLGGETQYF
TRBV7-2	TRBJ2-3	CASSSPDRGTDTQYF
TRBV9	TRBJ1-2	CASSVEGARGYTF
TRBV27	TRBJ2-7	CASSPPGSLGTYEQYF
TRBV6-1	TRBJ2-7	CASSELAGATGEQYF
TRBV5-4	TRBJ1-6	CASTLGGTSPLHF
TRBV5-6	TRBJ1-5	CASSLAGAGGSQPQHF
TRBV29-1	TRBJ1-6	CSVESRTASSYNSPLHF
TRBV12-3/TRBV12-4	TRBJ1-1	CASSLKQGLAAFF
TRBV18	TRBJ1-1	CASSPPPGRTEAFF